This TCR beta chain was retrieved from a study of blood T cell repertoires in COVID-19. The wider study: Some COVID-19 samples were acute and others convalescent; all came from the United States, Italy and Spain. Sources were T cells, B-cell-depleted T cells, or PBMCs; the material itself was cDNA or gDNA.

Per the original methods: Reference gene primer amplification gave nucleated cell count estimates. Profiled with immunoSEQ multiplex PCR; TCRdb holds only in-frame clones, not every one. V, J and clone size are taken as reported in that table, and D and trimming were inferred from the DNA itself. Altogether 250,000 or so clones are present, about four fifths being singletons, with the ten largest covering more than 1.5%. The CDR3 contains 15 residues. Losses at the gene ends were 2 bases for V and 4 bases for J; bases not matched to a gene: 3. Germline V lookup: CDR1 SGDLS, CDR2 YYNGEE. This rearrangement joins TRBV9 to TRBJ2-3; 11 nucleotides match TRBD2. The source is a man in his thirties or forties who had recovered from COVID-19. Sequenced sample: peripheral blood. CDR3 in amino acids: CASSVSGGASDTQYF. DNA for the CDR3: TGTGCCAGCAGCGTTAGCGGGGGGGCATCAGATACGCAGTATTTT.